This is a list of T cell receptor beta chains from one sample in a study of PD-L1 blockade in urothelial cancer. Assay used: immunoSEQ multiplex PCR; TCRdb lists only in-frame clones, some missing. The sample lists 100,000 to 150,000 clones, around 88% occurring once. Sequenced material: PBMCs, taken around atezolizumab (anti-PD-L1) treatment. These receptors were obtained from a man aged 50 to 60 with urothelial cancer. Both conserved end residues are part of each CDR3.

J: TRBJ2-3
V: TRBV6-4
CDR3: CASRDSGRGTDTQYF

J: TRBJ2-3
V: TRBV5-1
CDR3: CASSFMTNPDTQYF

J: TRBJ1-1
V: TRBV9
CDR3: CASSVGGGMNTEAFF

J: TRBJ2-1
V: TRBV27
CDR3: CASRKMGQSKNEQFF

J: TRBJ2-2
V: TRBV6-1
CDR3: CASSEQGPGELFF

J: TRBJ2-3
V: TRBV7-9
CDR3: CASSRQGRSKEHTDTQYF

J: TRBJ1-2
V: TRBV20-1
CDR3: CSARDLTVYTF

J: TRBJ2-7
V: TRBV5-4
CDR3: CASSPPGATAYEQYF

J: TRBJ1-1
V: TRBV5-8
CDR3: CASFRQGPRTEAFF

J: TRBJ1-2
V: TRBV6-5
CDR3: CASGTNYGYTF

J: TRBJ2-3
V: TRBV5-6
CDR3: CASSMSGRALSDTQYF